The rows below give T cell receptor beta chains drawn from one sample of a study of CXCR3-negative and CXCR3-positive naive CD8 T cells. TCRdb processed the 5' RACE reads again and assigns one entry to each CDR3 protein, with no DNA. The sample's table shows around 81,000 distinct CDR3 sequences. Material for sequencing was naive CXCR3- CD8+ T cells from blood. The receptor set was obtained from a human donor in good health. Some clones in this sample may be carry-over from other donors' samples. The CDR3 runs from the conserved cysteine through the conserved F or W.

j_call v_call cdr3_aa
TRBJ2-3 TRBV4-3 CASSQELSGGGGALHTQYF
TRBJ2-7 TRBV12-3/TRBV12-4 CASSGGDRGVYEQYF
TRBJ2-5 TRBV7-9 CASSLGQGQGTQYF
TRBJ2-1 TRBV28 CASSLSLKNEQFF
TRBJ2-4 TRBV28 CASSDRTEDIQYF
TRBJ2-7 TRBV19 CASSMGPNEQYF
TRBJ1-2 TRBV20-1 CSAFDSNYGYTF
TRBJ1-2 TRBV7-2 CASSAAPGQEAKGYGYTF
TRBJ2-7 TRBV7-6 CASTSGDSGPYEQYF
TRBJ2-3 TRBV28 CASSLFSADTQYF
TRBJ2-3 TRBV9 CASSAGTSLTDTQYF
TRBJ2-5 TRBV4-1 CASSLWGAVQETQYF
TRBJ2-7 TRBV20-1 CSARTLHSGGAYEQYF
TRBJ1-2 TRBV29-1 CSVDSGFKRDGYTF
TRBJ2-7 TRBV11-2 CASSWGKQGAPPRYEQYF
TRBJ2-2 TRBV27 CASSHLGLQFANTGELFF
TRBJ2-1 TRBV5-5 CASSLAPGTSAISYNEQFF
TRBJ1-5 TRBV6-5 CASSYRGGASNQPQHF
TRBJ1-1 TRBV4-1 CASSQAQSMNTEAFF
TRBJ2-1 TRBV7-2 CASSEAVYNEQFF
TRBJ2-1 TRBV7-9 CASSGGAPYNEQFF
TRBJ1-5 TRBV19 CASSGGTGDYSNQPQHF
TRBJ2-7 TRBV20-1 CSAPRGRYYEQYF
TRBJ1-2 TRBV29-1 CSATGTSNYGYTF
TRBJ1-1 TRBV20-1 CSASPETEAFF
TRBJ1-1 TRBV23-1 CASSQWNRDSNTEAFF
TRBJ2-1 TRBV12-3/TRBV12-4 CASNDEGRGAINEQFF
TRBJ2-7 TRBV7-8 CASSPGQGTEQYF
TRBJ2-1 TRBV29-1 CSVVLDSAYNEQFF
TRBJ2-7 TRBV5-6 CASSWGTGGGASYEQYF
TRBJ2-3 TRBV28 CASSSPSGGTYSTDTQYF
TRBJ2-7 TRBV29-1 CSARTSGSYEQYF
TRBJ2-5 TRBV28 CASSLQPLTGVETQYF
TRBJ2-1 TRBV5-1 CASSLALPEQFF
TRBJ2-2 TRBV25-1 CASSDLLKDTGELFF
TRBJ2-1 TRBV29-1 CSVETEDRYEQFF
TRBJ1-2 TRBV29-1 CSVETSRNYGYTF
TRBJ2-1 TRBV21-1 CASSSGTGAYNEQFF
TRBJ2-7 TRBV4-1 CASSRGGLAGEQYF
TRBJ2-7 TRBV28 CASSGLTGDPRGSYEQYF
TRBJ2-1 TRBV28 CASSFVMGESYNEQFF
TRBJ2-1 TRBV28 CASSVTGEFNEQFF
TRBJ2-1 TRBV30 CAWSVRTGIVDEQFF
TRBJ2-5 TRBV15 CATSRESGDQETQYF
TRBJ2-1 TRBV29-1 CSVVVDGTGWYNEQFF
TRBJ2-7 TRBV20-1 CSVPSIAGYYEQYF
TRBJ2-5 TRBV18 CASSPPIFFQETQYF
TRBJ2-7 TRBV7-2 CASSSPGNSYEQYF
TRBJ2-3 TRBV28 CASSLWYSSSRTDTQYF
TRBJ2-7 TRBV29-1 CSVRDSYEQYF
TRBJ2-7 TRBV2 CATASGLAGYEQYF
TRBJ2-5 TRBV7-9 CASSEWGETQYF
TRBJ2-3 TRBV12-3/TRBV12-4 CASSAGTTDTQYF
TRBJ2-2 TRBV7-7 CASSSSPWTGNTGELFF
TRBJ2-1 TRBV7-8 CASISTGLAGWDEQFF
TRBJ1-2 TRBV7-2 CASSYDPGQGDGYTF
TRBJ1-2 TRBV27 CASSSLTGGGDGYTF
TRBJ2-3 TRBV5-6 CASSLQDTQYF
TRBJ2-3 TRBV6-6 CASSYYPSLAGDLHF